The 27 T cell receptor beta chains reported below all come from one sample, sequenced in a study of somatic mutations in cytotoxic T cells in rheumatoid arthritis. Libraries were prepared by immunoSEQ multiplex PCR; TCRdb keeps only in-frame clonotypes and omits some of them. This table has roughly 9,000 clones, approximately 71% appearing once. Material for sequencing was CD8+ T cells sorted from blood. The source of these receptors is a woman between 45 and 65 years old in good health.

The rearrangement joins TRBV9 to TRBJ2-1; 9 nucleotides match TRBD2. Unmatched junction bases numbered 4, after V lost 4 bases and J lost 2 bases. The CDR3 sequence is 15 residues long. Germline V gene data show CDR1 as SGDLS and CDR2 as YYNGEE. CDR3 residues: CASSISGGTYNEQFF. CDR3 nucleotide sequence: TGTGCCAGCAGCATTAGCGGGGGAACCTACAATGAGCAGTTCTTC.

J is TRBJ2-7 and V is TRBV27; 8 bases align to TRBD1. CDR3 size: 14 residues. V lost 5 bases and J lost 4; bases outside the gene matches: 7. The germline V gene has CDR1 MNHEY and CDR2 SMNVEV (reference sequence). Here the CDR3 DNA reads TGTGCCAGCAGTGCACAGGGGGAAGGTTACGAGCAGTACTTC. This codes for CASSAQGEGYEQYF.

The chain recombines TRBV4-1 with TRBJ2-3, with 9 bases lining up with TRBD2. Germline-derived CDR1 and CDR2 are MGHRA and YSYEKL. Losses at the gene ends were 4 bases for V and 5 bases for J; bases not matched to a gene: 10. The CDR3 contains 16 residues. The DNA for the CDR3 is TGCGCCAGCAGCCCCTACTTAGCGGGGGACGGAGATACGCAGTATTTT. Residues: CASSPYLAGDGDTQYF.

This clone was detected a few times. The rearrangement joins TRBV27 to TRBJ2-2, with a possible D match to TRBD2 (5 bases). This CDR3 region has 16 residues. Looked up from germline, CDR1 is MNHEY and CDR2 is SMNVEV (reference sequence). Deletions cut 2 bases from V and 3 bases from J, with 13 bases between. CDR3 region: CASSLMGDGYTGELFF. The CDR3 DNA sequence: TGTGCCAGCAGTTTAATGGGAGACGGTTACACCGGGGAGCTGTTTTTT.

The V gene is TRBV7-3, the J gene TRBJ2-1; 9 bases align to TRBD2. Trimming removed 1 base from V and 3 bases from J; junction bases left unmatched: 7. Germline CDR1 reads SGHTA; CDR2 reads FQGTGA. The CDR3 covers 17 residues. The CDR3 nucleotides are TGTGCCAGCAGCTTAATGGGTTGGCGGGGGGGCTACAATGAGCAGTTCTTC. Translated: CASSLMGWRGGYNEQFF.

The rearrangement links TRBV28 to TRBJ1-1, with D maybe TRBD1 (6 bases). V was pared by 7 bases and J by 0 bases, with 12 bases between. Germline CDR1 and CDR2: MDHEN and SYDVKM. CDR3 length equals 14 residues. The CDR3 loop reads CASTTGDMNTEAFF. CDR3 nucleotide sequence: TGTGCCAGCACGACAGGTGACATGAACACTGAAGCTTTCTTT. Variable domain in full (rest from reference TRBV28 and TRBJ1-1): DVKVTQSSRYLVKRTGEKVFLECVQDMDHENMFWYRQDPGLGLRLIYFSYDVKMKEKGDIPEGYSVSREKKERFSLILESASTNQTSMYLCASTTGDMNTEAFFGQGTRLTVV.

The chain recombines TRBV28 with TRBJ2-7; weak D call: TRBD1 (5 bases). With 8 bases removed from V and 4 bases from J, the gap between germline ends came to 15 bases. The CDR3 length is 13 residues. CDR1 MDHEN and CDR2 SYDVKM come from the germline V gene. CDR3 protein: CASAWGTKYEQYF. CDR3 nucleotide sequence: TGTGCCAGCGCGTGGGGCACGAAATACGAGCAGTACTTC.

This chain joins TRBV7-9 and TRBJ2-2; perhaps TRBD1 as D (6 bases). The germline V gene has CDR1 SEHNR and CDR2 FQNEAQ (reference sequence). V dropped 4 bases and J dropped 0 bases, with 12 bases sitting between them. This CDR3 contains 16 residues. The CDR3: CASSWTEGANTGELFF. The CDR3 nucleotides are TGTGCCAGCAGCTGGACAGAGGGGGCGAACACCGGGGAGCTGTTTTTT. The variable domain in full, completed from reference TRBV7-9 and TRBJ2-2, reads DTGVSQNPRHKITKRGQNVTFRCDPISEHNRLYWYRQTLGQGPEFLTYFQNEAQLEKSRLLSDRFSAERPKGSFSTLEIQRTEQGDSAMYLCASSWTEGANTGELFFGEGSRLTVL.

This clone was seen once. V gene TRBV11-2 combines with J gene TRBJ2-1; the match to TRBD2 covers 14 bases. V dropped 0 bases and J dropped 3; count of bases not matched to a gene: 4. This CDR3 is 18 amino acids long. The V gene's germline CDR1 is SGHAT and CDR2 FQNNGV. This CDR3 is CASSLDGLAGGIYNEQFF. The CDR3 DNA reads TGTGCCAGCAGCTTAGATGGACTAGCGGGGGGAATCTACAATGAGCAGTTCTTC.

The rearrangement uses TRBV5-1 and TRBJ2-7; 13 bases match TRBD2. With 0 bases clipped from V and 3 bases from J, the junction kept 0 bases outside the gene matches. CDR1 and CDR2 (germline): SGHRS, YFSETQ. This CDR3 contains 15 residues. The CDR3: CASSLGTSGGYEQYF. The CDR3 DNA reads TGCGCCAGCAGCTTGGGGACTAGCGGGGGCTACGAGCAGTACTTC.

CDR3 protein: CASSWTSPSTDTQYF. Here the CDR3 DNA reads TGCGCCAGCAGTTGGACTTCACCTAGCACAGATACGCAGTATTTT. This sequence joins TRBV4-1 and TRBJ2-3; D may be TRBD2 (5 bases). CDR3 length: 15 residues. CDR1 MGHRA and CDR2 YSYEKL come from the germline V gene. V was pared by 6 bases and J by 0 bases, with 13 bases between.

J is TRBJ2-5 and V is TRBV5-1; weak D call: TRBD2 (6 bases). This CDR3 contains 13 residues. The V gene lost 0 bases and the J gene lost 12 bases, with 15 bases spanning the gap. Per the germline V gene, CDR1 is SGHRS and CDR2 is YFSETQ. In DNA form, the CDR3 reads TGCGCCAGCAGCTTGGTACTAGGGAGGATCAAGTACTTC. It yields the protein CASSLVLGRIKYF. Combining the CDR3 with reference TRBV5-1 and TRBJ2-5 gives the whole variable domain KAGVTQTPRYLIKTRGQQVTLSCSPISGHRSVSWYQQTPGQGLQFLFEYFSETQRNKGNFPGRFSGRQFSNSRSEMNVSTLELGDSALYLCASSLVLGRIKYFGPGTRLLVL.

The rearrangement links TRBV7-3 to TRBJ2-3; 7 positions match TRBD2. This CDR3 is built from 15 residues. Losses at the gene ends were 5 bases for V and 6 bases for J; bases not matched to a gene: 11. Germline V gene lookup returns CDR1 SGHTA and CDR2 FQGTGA. In DNA form, the CDR3 reads TGTGCCAGCAGCCCCGGGGGGTCGGGATGGGATACGCAGTATTTT. Protein sequence: CASSPGGSGWDTQYF.

DNA of the CDR3: TGTGCCAGTAGTCTTCCGTCCAGCAATCAGCCCCAGCATTTT. It codes for CASSLPSSNQPQHF. The J gene is TRBJ1-5, the V gene TRBV19; D gene ambiguous. Germline V gives CDR1 LNHDA, CDR2 SQIVND (reference sequence). There are 14 residues in the CDR3. The V and J ends lost 5 bases and 1 base respectively, with 9 bases between them.

J is TRBJ2-1 and V is TRBV4-2; 12 positions agree with TRBD2. Germline V gives CDR1 LGHNA, CDR2 YNFKEQ. V shed 0 bases and J 6 bases; nucleotides not matched to a gene: 3. The CDR3 runs 16 residues. CDR3 in DNA: TGTGCCAGCAGCCAAGATGCTAGCGGGGGGGCCAATGAGCAGTTCTTC. Protein: CASSQDASGGANEQFF.

The CDR3 bases are TGTGCCAGCAGTGAATTGGGGGGGGAAAAACTGTTTTTT. Translating it yields CASSELGGEKLFF. The rearrangement uses TRBV25-1 and TRBJ1-4; TRBD1 might be the D (5 bases). CDR1 is MGHDK, CDR2 SYGVNS, per germline. The CDR3 loop spans 13 amino acids. The V and J ends lost 1 base and 8 bases respectively, with 8 bases between them.

V gene TRBV6-4 combines with J gene TRBJ2-2, with TRBD2 matching over 11 bases. The CDR3 covers 16 residues. Germline V gives CDR1 MRHNA, CDR2 SNTAGT. With 3 bases clipped from V and 6 bases from J, the junction kept 6 bases outside the gene matches. CDR3 amino acids: CASSESLAGEAGELFF. The CDR3 bases are TGTGCCAGCAGTGAGTCACTAGCGGGGGAAGCCGGGGAGCTGTTTTTT.

The V gene is TRBV6-6, the J gene TRBJ1-5; 9 nucleotides match TRBD1. CDR1 is MNHNY, CDR2 SVGAGI, per germline (reference sequence). The ends lost 2 bases at V and 4 bases at J; junction bases unmatched: 3. This CDR3 is built from 15 residues. This chain's CDR3 is CASSYGTGPNQPQHF. The CDR3 DNA reads as TGTGCCAGCAGTTACGGGACAGGGCCAAATCAGCCCCAGCATTTT.

The gene calls are TRBV27 and TRBJ1-2, with 7 positions matching TRBD1. This CDR3 has 14 residues. The V gene end was trimmed by 6 bases and the J gene end by 4 bases; junction bases not matched to a gene: 8. Germline-derived CDR1 and CDR2 are MNHEY and SMNVEV (reference sequence). The CDR3 is CASRTIRGVYGYTF. The CDR3 coding sequence is TGTGCCAGCAGGACCATCAGGGGGGTCTATGGCTACACCTTC.

The chain couples TRBV4-1 to TRBJ2-7, with 9 bases matching TRBD2. Germline CDR1 reads MGHRA; CDR2 reads YSYEKL. The CDR3 has 15 residues. V was clipped by 1 base and J by 4 bases; unmatched bases: 5. CDR3 DNA sequence: TGCGCCAGCAGCCAAGGGCGGGGGGGCGGGTACGAGCAGTACTTC. It translates to CASSQGRGGGYEQYF.

The chain has TRBV11-3 and TRBJ2-3; 11 bases agree with TRBD1. CDR1 and CDR2 (germline): SGHNT, YENEEA. Trimming cost V 5 bases and J 0 bases; bases outside gene matches: 4. CDR3 length equals 16 residues. CDR3 DNA: TGTGCCAGCAGCCCCGGGACAGGGGGGAGCACAGATACGCAGTATTTT. Translation gives CASSPGTGGSTDTQYF.

The chain is built from TRBV5-1 and TRBJ2-7; 8 bases match TRBD2. The CDR3 sequence is 14 residues long. With 0 bases clipped from V and 7 bases from J, the junction kept 6 bases outside the gene matches. Germline-derived CDR1 and CDR2 are SGHRS and YFSETQ. Here the CDR3 reads CASSLDGGAGEQYF. The DNA of the CDR3 is TGCGCCAGCAGCTTGGACGGGGGGGCTGGAGAGCAGTACTTC.

This clone was seen only once. The chain has TRBV7-9 and TRBJ2-3; TRBD2 aligns across 10 bases. The CDR3 contains 15 residues. The germline V gene encodes CDR1 SEHNR and CDR2 FQNEAQ (reference sequence). V dropped 4 bases and J dropped 4; count of bases not matched to a gene: 5. CDR3 sequence: CASSSSGGVPDTQYF. DNA for the CDR3: TGTGCCAGCAGCTCAAGCGGGGGGGTGCCAGATACGCAGTATTTT.

The chain joins TRBV27 to TRBJ2-1; D not certain. The CDR3 covers 13 residues. Trimming cost V 0 bases and J 3 bases, with 3 bases left between them. CDR1 is MNHEY and CDR2 is SMNVEV in the germline V gene (reference sequence). This CDR3 reads CASSLSLYNEQFF. CDR3 sequence (DNA): TGTGCCAGCAGTTTATCCCTCTACAATGAGCAGTTCTTC.

The chain couples TRBV9 to TRBJ2-1; maybe TRBD1 (5 bases). This CDR3 contains 15 residues. Trimming took off 2 bases at V and 3 bases at J, with 12 bases between the two ends. Germline V gives CDR1 SGDLS, CDR2 YYNGEE. The DNA for the CDR3 is TGTGCCAGCAGCGTCAGGGCGGCCGACTACAATGAGCAGTTCTTC. It translates to CASSVRAADYNEQFF.

The V call is TRBV10-3, the J call TRBJ1-2, with a tentative D call TRBD1 (5 bases). CDR3 length: 13 residues. Trimming shortened V by 8 bases and J by 3 bases, and 13 bases separated the two germline ends. From germline, CDR1 is ENHRY and CDR2 SYGVKD. The CDR3 sequence: CAIGAGLDYGYTF. The DNA for the CDR3 is TGTGCCATCGGCGCAGGGTTGGACTATGGCTACACCTTC.

This clone was recorded a few times. J is TRBJ1-2 and V is TRBV5-4, with D maybe TRBD1 (6 bases). There are 15 residues in the CDR3. Germline V lookup: CDR1 SGHNT, CDR2 YYREEE (reference sequence). Trimming stripped 3 bases from V and 0 bases from J, with 12 bases between. The CDR3: CASSSLAGANYGYTF. CDR3 DNA: TGTGCCAGCAGCTCTCTGGCAGGGGCTAACTATGGCTACACCTTC.